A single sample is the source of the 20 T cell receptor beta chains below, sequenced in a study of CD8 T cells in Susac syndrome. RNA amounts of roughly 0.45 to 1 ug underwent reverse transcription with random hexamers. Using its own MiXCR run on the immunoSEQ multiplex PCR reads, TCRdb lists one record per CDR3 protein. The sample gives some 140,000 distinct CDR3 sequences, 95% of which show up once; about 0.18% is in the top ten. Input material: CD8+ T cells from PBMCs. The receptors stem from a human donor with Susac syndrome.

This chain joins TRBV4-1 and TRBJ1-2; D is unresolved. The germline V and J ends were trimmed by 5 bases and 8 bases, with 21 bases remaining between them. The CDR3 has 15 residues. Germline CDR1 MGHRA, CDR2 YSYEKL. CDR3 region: CASSFQDGQLDGYTF. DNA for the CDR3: TGCGCCAGCAGCTTCCAGGACGGGCAGCTTGACGGCTACACCTTC.

Written as DNA, the CDR3 is TGTGCCAGCTCGGCCCAAGGGGGGGCGAATGGCAATCAGCCCCAGCATTTT. This sequence encodes CASSAQGGANGNQPQHF. The chain couples TRBV18 to TRBJ1-5, with a possible D match to TRBD1 (6 bases). The ends were cut back, 6 bases at V and 2 bases at J, with 20 bases in the middle. CDR1 is KGHSH, CDR2 LQKENI, per germline. The CDR3 consists of 17 residues.

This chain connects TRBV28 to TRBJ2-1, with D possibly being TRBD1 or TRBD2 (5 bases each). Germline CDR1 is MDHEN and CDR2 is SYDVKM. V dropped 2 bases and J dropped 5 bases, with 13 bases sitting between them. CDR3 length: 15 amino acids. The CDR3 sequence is CASSLGPGPNNEQFF. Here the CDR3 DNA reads TGTGCCAGCAGTTTAGGCCCGGGACCAAACAATGAGCAGTTCTTC.

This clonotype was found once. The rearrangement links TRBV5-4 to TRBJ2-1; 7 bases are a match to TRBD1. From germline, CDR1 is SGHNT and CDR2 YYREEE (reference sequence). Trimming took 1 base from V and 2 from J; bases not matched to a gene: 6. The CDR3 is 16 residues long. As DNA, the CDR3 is TGTGCCAGCAGCTTGACCGGGGACAGTACCTACAATGAGCAGTTCTTC. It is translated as CASSLTGDSTYNEQFF.

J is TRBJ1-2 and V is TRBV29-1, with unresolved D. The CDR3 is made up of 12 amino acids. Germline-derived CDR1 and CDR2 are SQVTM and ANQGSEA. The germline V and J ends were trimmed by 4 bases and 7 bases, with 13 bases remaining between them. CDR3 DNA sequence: TGCAGCGTTGGTGCGCGAACTGGTGGCTACACCTTC. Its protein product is CSVGARTGGYTF.

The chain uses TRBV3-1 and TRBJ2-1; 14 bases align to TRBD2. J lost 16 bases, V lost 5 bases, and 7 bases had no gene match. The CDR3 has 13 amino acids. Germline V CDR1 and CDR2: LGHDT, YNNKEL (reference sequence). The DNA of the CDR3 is TGTGCCAGCAGCGACGGGACTAGCGGGAGATTCTTCTTC. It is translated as CASSDGTSGRFFF.

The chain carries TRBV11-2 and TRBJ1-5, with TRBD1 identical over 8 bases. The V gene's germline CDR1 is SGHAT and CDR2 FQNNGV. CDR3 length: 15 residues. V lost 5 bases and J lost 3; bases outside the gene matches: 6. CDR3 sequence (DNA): TGTGCCAGCAGCATCGGGACAGGCATCAATCAGCCCCAGCATTTT. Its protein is CASSIGTGINQPQHF.

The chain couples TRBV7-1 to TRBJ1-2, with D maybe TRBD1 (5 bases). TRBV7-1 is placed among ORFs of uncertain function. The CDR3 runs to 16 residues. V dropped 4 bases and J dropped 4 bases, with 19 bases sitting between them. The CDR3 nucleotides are TGTGCCAGCAGCTGTAAATATCACGAGGGGACCTATGGCTACACCTTC. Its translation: CASSCKYHEGTYGYTF.

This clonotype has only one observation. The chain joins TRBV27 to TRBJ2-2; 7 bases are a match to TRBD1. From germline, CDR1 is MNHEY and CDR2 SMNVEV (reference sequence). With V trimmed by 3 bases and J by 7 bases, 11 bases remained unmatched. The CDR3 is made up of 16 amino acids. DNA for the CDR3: TGTGCCAGCAGTTTGGGGAACAGGGGAAAGGGCGGGGAGCTGTTTTTT. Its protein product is CASSLGNRGKGGELFF.

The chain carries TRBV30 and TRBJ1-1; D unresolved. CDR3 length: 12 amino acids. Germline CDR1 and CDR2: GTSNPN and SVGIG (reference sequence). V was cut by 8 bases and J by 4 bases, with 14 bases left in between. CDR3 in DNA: TGTGCCGGGCCAGGCACGGGCACTGAAGCTTTCTTT. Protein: CAGPGTGTEAFF.

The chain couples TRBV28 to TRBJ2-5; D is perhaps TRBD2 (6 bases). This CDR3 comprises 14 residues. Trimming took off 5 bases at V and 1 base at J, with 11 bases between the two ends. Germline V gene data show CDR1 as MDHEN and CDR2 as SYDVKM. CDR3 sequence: CASSGAEGQETQYF. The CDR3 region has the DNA TGTGCCAGCAGTGGGGCGGAGGGCCAAGAGACCCAGTACTTC.

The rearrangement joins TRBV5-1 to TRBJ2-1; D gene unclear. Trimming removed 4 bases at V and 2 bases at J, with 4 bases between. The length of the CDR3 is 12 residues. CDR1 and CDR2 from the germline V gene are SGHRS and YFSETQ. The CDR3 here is CASSTPYNEQFF. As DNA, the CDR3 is TGCGCCAGCAGCACGCCCTACAATGAGCAGTTCTTC.

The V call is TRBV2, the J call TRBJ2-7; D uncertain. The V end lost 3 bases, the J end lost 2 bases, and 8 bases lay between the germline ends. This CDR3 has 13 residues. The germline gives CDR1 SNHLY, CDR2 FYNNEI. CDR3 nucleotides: TGTGCCAGCAGTGACAGGACCCCCTACGAGCAGTACTTC. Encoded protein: CASSDRTPYEQYF.

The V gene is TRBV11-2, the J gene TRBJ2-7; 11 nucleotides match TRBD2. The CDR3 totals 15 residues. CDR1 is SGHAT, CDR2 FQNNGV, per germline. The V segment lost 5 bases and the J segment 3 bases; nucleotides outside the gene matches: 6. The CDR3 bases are TGTGCCAGCAGCCCCGGGACTAGCGGCCTCTACGAGCAGTACTTC. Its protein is CASSPGTSGLYEQYF. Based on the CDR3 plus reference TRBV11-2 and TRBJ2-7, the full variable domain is EAGVAQSPRYKIIEKRQSVAFWCNPISGHATLYWYQQILGQGPKLLIQFQNNGVVDDSQLPKDRFSAERLKGVDSTLKIQPAKLEDSAVYLCASSPGTSGLYEQYFGPGTRLTVT.

The DNA of the CDR3 is TGCAGTGCTAGACCCCAGAACACCGGGGAGCTGTTTTTT. This sequence encodes CSARPQNTGELFF. The rearrangement joins TRBV20-1 to TRBJ2-2; no clear D. The CDR3 length is 13 residues. Germline loops: CDR1 DFQATT, CDR2 SNEGSKA (reference sequence). V lost 2 bases, J lost 1 base, and 5 bases lay in between.

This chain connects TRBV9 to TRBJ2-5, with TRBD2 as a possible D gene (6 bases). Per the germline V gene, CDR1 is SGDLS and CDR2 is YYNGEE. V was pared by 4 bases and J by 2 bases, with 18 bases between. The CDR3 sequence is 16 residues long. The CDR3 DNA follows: TGTGCCAGCAGCCGAGGTGGGGCGGGGATACAAGAGACCCAGTACTTC. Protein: CASSRGGAGIQETQYF.

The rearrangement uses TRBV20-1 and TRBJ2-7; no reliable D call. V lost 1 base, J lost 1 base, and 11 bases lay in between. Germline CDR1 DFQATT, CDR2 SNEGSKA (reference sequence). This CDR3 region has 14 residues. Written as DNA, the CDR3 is TGCAGTGCTAGAGGGGGATCTGAATCCTACGAGCAGTACTTC. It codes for CSARGGSESYEQYF.

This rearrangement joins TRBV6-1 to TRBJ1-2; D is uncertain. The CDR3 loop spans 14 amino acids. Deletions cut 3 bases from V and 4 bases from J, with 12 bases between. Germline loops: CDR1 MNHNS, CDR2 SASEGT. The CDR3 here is CASSELRVGYGYTF. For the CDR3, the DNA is TGTGCCAGCAGTGAGCTAAGGGTTGGCTATGGCTACACCTTC.

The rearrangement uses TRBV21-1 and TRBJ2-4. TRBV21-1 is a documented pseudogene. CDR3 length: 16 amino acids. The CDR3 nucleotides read TGTGCCAGCAGCAAAGATCCCCATGTAGCCAAAAACATTCAGTACTTC. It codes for CASSKDPHVAKNIQYF.

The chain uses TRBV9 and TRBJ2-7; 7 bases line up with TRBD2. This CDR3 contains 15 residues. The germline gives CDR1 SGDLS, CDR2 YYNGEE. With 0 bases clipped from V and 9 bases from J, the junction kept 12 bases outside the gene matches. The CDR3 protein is CASSVAGSLADPQYF. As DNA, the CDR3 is TGTGCCAGCAGCGTAGCTGGATCGCTAGCGGACCCGCAGTACTTC.